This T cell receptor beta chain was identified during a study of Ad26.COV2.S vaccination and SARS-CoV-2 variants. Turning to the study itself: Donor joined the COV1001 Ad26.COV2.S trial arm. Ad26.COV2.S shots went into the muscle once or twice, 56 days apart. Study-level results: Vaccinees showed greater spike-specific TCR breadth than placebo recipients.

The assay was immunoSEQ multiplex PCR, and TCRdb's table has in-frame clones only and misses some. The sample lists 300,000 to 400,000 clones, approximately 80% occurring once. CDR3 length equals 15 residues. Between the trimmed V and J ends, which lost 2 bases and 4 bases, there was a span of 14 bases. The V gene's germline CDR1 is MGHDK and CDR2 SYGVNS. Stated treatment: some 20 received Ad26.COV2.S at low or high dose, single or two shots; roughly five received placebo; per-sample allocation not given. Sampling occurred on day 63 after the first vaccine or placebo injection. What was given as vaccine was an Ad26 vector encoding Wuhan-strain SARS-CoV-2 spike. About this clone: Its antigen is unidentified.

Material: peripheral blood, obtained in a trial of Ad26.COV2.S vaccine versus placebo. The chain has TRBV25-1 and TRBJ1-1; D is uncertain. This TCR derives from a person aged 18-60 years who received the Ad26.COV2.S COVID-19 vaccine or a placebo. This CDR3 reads CASSEPATAPTEAFF. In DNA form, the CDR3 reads TGTGCCAGCAGTGAACCGGCCACAGCGCCCACTGAAGCTTTCTTT. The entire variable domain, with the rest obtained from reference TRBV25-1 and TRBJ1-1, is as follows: EADIYQTPRYLVIGTGKKITLECSQTMGHDKMYWYQQDPGMELHLIHYSYGVNSTEKGDLSSESTVSRIRTEHFPLTLESARPSHTSQYLCASSEPATAPTEAFFGQGTRLTVV.